The clone carrying this T cell receptor beta chain was found once. As yet, its antigen is unknown. This sample was taken from a study of OX40 agonist ivuxolimab in advanced cancers. Study-level results: CD4+ T cells averaged fewer expanded clones than CD8+ T cells.

The protocol was immunoSEQ multiplex PCR, while the TCRdb copy is restricted to in-frame clones and leaves out a portion. The table has about 88,000 clones, approximately 89% seen once. V was clipped by 6 bases and J by 15 bases; unmatched bases: 20. The CDR3 length is 16 residues. Looked up from germline, CDR1 is MNHEY and CDR2 is SMNVEV (reference sequence). This clonotype originated in an adult with an advanced solid tumor such as melanoma, head and neck, liver or kidney cancer. The chain is built from TRBV27 and TRBJ2-1; 10 nucleotides line up with TRBD2. The starting material was CD4+ or CD8+ T cells sorted from blood, obtained in a trial of the OX40 agonist ivuxolimab. The CDR3: CASRRGPGLAQTSTFF. DNA of the CDR3: TGTGCCAGCAGGCGAGGTCCGGGACTAGCGCAAACAAGCACGTTCTTC.